This TCR beta chain was documented in a study of T cell responses to AZD1222 COVID-19 vaccine. V was pared by 5 bases and J by 3 bases, with 14 bases of the junction left unmatched. Germline V CDR1 and CDR2: KGHDR, SFDVKD. The length of the CDR3 is 17 residues. Data came from immunoSEQ multiplex PCR; TCRdb stores just in-frame clones and leaves some out. This sample yields about 91,000 clones, of which roughly 92% are seen a single time; less than 4% belongs to the top ten. The sequencing here drew on peripheral blood, taken 28 days after the second AZD1222 dose. This receptor was identified in an adult who received the AZD1222 COVID-19 vaccine. The chain couples TRBV24-1 to TRBJ2-5, with 7 bases lining up with TRBD1. The CDR3 DNA sequence: TGTGCCACCAGTGCCCTAACAGGGGACGACGGGGAAGAGACCCAGTACTTC. Protein product: CATSALTGDDGEETQYF.